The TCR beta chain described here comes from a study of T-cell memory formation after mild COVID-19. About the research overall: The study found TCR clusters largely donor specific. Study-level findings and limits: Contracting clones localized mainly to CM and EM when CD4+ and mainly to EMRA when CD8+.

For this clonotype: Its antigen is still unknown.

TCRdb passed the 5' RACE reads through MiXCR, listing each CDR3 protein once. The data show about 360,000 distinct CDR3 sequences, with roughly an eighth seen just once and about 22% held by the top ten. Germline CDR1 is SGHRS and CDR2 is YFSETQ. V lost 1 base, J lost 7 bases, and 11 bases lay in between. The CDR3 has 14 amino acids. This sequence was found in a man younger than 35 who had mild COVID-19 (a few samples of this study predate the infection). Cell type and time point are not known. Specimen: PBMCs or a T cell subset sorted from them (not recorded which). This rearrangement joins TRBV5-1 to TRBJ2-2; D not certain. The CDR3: CASSLLEANGELFF. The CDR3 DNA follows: TGCGCCAGCAGCTTGCTAGAGGCCAACGGGGAGCTGTTTTTT.